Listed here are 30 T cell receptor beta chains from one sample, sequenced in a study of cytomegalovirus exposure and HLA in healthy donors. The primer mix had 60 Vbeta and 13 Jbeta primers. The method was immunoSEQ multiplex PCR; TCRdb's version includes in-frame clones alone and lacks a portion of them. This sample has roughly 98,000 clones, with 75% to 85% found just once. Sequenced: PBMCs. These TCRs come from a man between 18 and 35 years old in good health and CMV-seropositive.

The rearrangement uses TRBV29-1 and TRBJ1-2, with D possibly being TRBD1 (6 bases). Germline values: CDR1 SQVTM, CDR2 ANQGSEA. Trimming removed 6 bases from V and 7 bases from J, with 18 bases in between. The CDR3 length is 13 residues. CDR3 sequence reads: CSVPLDRPIGYTF. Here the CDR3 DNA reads TGCAGCGTCCCCCTGGACAGACCCATTGGCTACACCTTC.

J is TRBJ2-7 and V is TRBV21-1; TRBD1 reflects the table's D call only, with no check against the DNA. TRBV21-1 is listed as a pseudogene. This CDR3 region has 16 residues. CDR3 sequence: CASSMPRAGKNYEQYF. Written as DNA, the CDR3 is TGTGCCAGCAGCATGCCCAGGGCAGGGAAGAATTACGAGCAGTACTTC.

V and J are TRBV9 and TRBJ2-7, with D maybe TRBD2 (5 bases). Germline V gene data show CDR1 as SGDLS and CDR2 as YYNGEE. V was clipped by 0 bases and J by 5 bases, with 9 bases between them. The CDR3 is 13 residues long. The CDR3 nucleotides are TGTGCCAGCAGCGTAGAATCCGGGAACGAGCAGTACTTC. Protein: CASSVESGNEQYF.

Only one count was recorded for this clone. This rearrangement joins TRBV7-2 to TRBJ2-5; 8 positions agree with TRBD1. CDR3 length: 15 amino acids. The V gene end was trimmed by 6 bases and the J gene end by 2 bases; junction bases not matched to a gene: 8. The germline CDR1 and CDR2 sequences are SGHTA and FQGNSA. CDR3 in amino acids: CASSFGRGQQETQYF. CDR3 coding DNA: TGTGCCAGCAGTTTCGGCAGGGGGCAACAAGAGACCCAGTACTTC. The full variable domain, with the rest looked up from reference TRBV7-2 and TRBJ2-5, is GAGVSQSPSNKVTEKGKDVELRCDPISGHTALYWYRQSLGQGLEFLIYFQGNSAPDKSGLPSDRFSAERTGGSVSTLTIQRTQQEDSAVYLCASSFGRGQQETQYFGPGTRLLVL.

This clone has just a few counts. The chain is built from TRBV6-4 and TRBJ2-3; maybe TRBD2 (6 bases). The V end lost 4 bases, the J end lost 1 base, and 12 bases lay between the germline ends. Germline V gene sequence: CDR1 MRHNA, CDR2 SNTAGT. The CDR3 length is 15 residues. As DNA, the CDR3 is TGTGCCAGCAGTGTATCTTCGGGGGGCACAGATACGCAGTATTTT. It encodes CASSVSSGGTDTQYF.

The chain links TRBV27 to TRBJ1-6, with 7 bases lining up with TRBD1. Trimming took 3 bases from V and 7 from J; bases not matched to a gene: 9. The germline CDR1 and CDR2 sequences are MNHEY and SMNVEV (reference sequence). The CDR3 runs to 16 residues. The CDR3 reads CASSFFAGTENSPLHF. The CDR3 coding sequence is TGTGCCAGCAGTTTTTTCGCCGGGACAGAGAATTCACCCCTCCACTTT.

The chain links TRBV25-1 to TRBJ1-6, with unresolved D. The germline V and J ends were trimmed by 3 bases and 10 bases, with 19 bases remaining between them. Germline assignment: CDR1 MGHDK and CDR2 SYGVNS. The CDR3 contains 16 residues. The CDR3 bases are TGTGCCAGCAGTGACCGGGGTTCTTGGGGTAGATCACCCCTCCACTTT. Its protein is CASSDRGSWGRSPLHF.

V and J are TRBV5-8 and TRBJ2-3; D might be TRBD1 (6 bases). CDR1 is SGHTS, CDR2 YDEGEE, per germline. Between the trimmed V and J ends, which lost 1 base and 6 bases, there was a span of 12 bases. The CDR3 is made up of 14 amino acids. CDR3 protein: CASSLLKGVDTQYF. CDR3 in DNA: TGTGCCAGCAGCTTGTTAAAGGGGGTGGATACGCAGTATTTT.

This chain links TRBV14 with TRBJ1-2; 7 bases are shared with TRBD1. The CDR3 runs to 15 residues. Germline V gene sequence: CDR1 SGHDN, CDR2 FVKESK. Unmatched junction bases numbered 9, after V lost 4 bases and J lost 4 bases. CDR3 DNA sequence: TGTGCCAGCAGCCCTACAGGGGCCTGGAGCTATGGCTACACCTTC. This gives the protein CASSPTGAWSYGYTF. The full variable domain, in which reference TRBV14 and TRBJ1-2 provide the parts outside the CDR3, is EAGVTQFPSHSVIEKGQTVTLRCDPISGHDNLYWYRRVMGKEIKFLLHFVKESKQDESGMPNNRFLAERTGGTYSTLKVQPAELEDSGVYFCASSPTGAWSYGYTFGSGTRLTVV.

CDR3: CASSLRGSGTEAFF. The DNA of the CDR3 is TGTGCCAGCAGCTTGAGGGGATCCGGTACTGAAGCTTTCTTT. The chain links TRBV5-5 to TRBJ1-1; a weak D match, TRBD1 (5 bases). The CDR3 loop spans 14 amino acids. Germline CDR1 reads SGHKS; CDR2 reads YYEKEE (reference sequence). The ends were cut back, 1 base at V and 5 bases at J, with 12 bases in the middle. Full variable domain (outside the CDR3, taken from reference TRBV5-5 and TRBJ1-1): DAGVTQSPTHLIKTRGQQVTLRCSPISGHKSVSWYQQVLGQGPQFIFQYYEKEERGRGNFPDRFSARQFPNYSSELNVNALLLGDSALYLCASSLRGSGTEAFFGQGTRLTVV.

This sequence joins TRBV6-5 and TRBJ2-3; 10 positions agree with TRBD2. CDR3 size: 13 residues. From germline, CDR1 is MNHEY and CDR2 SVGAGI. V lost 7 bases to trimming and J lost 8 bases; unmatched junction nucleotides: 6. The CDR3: CASTASGGGTQYF. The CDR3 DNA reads TGTGCCAGCACGGCTAGCGGGGGAGGTACGCAGTATTTT.

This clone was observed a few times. The CDR3 region is CASSVDHRGTNTEAFF. Written as DNA, the CDR3 is TGTGCCAGCAGCGTAGATCACCGGGGGACGAACACTGAAGCTTTCTTT. The chain couples TRBV9 to TRBJ1-1; the D gene is possibly TRBD1 (5 bases). Trimming removed 0 bases from V and 1 base from J, with 13 bases in between. The CDR3 length is 16 residues. Germline CDR1 is SGDLS and CDR2 is YYNGEE.

CDR3 nucleotide sequence: TGTGCCAGCAGCCTAGCGGGAACCCCCTACGAGCAGTACTTC. Residues: CASSLAGTPYEQYF. This chain uses TRBV6-5 with TRBJ2-7; TRBD2 matches at 9 bases. The germline V gene has CDR1 MNHEY and CDR2 SVGAGI. Trimming cost V 6 bases and J 2 bases; bases outside gene matches: 5. There are 14 residues in the CDR3.

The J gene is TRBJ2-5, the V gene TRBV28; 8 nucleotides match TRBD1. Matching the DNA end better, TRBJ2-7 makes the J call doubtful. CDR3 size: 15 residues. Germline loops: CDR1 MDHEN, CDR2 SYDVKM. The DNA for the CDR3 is TGTGCCAGCAGTCCTTGGACAGGGAGCTCCTACGAGCAGTACTTC. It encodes CASSPWTGSSYEQYF.

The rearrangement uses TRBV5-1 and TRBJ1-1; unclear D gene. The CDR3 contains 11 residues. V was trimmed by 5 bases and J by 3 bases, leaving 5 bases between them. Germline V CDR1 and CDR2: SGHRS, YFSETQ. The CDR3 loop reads CASREYTEAFF. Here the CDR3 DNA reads TGCGCCAGCAGGGAGTACACTGAAGCTTTCTTT.

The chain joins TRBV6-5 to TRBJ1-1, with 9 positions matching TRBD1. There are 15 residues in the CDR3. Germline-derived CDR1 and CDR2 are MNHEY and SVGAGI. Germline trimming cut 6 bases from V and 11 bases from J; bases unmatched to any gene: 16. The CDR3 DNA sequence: TGTGCCAGCAGGGTCCGGGACAGGGAACTCGGGGAGGCTTTCTTT. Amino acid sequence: CASRVRDRELGEAFF.

CDR3 sequence: CASRAPGQTLQYF. In DNA form, the CDR3 reads TGTGCCAGCAGAGCGCCGGGACAGACACTGCAGTACTTC. The chain joins TRBV6-1 to TRBJ2-7, with 7 bases identical to TRBD1. The CDR3 consists of 13 residues. Germline-derived CDR1 and CDR2 are MNHNS and SASEGT. The junction had 11 bases not matched to a gene; V was cut back by 6 bases and J by 9 bases.

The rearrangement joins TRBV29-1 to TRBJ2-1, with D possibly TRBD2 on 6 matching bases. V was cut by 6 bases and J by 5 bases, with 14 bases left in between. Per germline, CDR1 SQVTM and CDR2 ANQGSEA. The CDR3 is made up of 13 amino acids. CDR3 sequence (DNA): TGCAGCGTGAGTGGGGGGACCCACAATGAGCAGTTCTTC. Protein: CSVSGGTHNEQFF.

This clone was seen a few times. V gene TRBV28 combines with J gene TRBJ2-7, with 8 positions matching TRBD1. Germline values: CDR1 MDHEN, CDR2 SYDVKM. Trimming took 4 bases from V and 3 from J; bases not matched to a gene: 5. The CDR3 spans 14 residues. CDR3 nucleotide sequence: TGTGCCAGCAGTTCCGTACAGGGGGTCTACGAGCAGTACTTC. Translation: CASSSVQGVYEQYF.

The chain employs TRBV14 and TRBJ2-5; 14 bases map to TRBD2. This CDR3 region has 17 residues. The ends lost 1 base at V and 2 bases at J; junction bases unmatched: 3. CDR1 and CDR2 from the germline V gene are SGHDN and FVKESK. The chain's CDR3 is CASSQGTSGGTQETQYF. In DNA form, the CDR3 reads TGTGCCAGCAGCCAAGGGACTAGCGGGGGGACTCAAGAGACCCAGTACTTC.

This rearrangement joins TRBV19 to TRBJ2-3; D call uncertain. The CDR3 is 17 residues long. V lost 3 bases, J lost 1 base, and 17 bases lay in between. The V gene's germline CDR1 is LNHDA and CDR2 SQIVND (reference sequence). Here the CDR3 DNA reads TGTGCCAGTAGTATTGACCCCGACACCCCAGGCACAGATACGCAGTATTTT. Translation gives CASSIDPDTPGTDTQYF. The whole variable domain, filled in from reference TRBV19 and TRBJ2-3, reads DGGITQSPKYLFRKEGQNVTLSCEQNLNHDAMYWYRQDPGQGLRLIYYSQIVNDFQKGDIAEGYSVSREKKESFPLTVTSAQKNPTAFYLCASSIDPDTPGTDTQYFGPGTRLTVL.

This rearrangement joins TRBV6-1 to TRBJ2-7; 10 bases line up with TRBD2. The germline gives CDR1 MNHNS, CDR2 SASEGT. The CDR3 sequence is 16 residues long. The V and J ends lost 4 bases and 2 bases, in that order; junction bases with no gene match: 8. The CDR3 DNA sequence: TGTGCCAGCAGTGGACTAGCGGGCTATCTAGCCTACGAGCAGTACTTC. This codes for CASSGLAGYLAYEQYF.

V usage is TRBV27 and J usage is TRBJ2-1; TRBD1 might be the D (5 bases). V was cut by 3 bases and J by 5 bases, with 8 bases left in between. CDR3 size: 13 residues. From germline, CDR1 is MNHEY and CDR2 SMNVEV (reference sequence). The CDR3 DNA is TGTGCCAGCAGTTTCCCAGGGCACAATGAGCAGTTCTTC. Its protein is CASSFPGHNEQFF.

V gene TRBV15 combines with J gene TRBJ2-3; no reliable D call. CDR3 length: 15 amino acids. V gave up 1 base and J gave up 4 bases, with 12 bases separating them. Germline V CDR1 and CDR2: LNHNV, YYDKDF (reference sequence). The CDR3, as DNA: TGTGCCACCAGCAGAGGTAATCTAGGCGCAGATACGCAGTATTTT. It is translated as CATSRGNLGADTQYF. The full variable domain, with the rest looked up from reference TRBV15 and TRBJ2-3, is DAMVIQNPRYQVTQFGKPVTLSCSQTLNHNVMYWYQQKSSQAPKLLFHYYDKDFNNEADTPDNFQSRRPNTSFCFLDIRSPGLGDTAMYLCATSRGNLGADTQYFGPGTRLTVL.

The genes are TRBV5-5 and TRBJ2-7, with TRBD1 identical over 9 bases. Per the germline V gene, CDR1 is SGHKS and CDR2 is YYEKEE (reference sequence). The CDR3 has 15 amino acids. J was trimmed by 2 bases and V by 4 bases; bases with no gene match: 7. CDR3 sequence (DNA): TGTGCCAGCAGCCCCGGACAGGGGCTTACCTACGAGCAGTACTTC. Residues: CASSPGQGLTYEQYF.

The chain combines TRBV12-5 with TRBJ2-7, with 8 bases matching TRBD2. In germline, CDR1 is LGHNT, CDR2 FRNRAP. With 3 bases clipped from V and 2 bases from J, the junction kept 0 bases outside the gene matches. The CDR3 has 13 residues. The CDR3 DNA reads TGTGCTAGTGGTTTAGCGGGGGCCTACGAGCAGTACTTC. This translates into CASGLAGAYEQYF.

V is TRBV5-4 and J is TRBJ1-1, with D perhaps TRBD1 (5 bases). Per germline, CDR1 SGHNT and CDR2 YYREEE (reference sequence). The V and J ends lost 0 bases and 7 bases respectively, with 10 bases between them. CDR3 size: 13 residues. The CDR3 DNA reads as TGTGCCAGCAGCTTGGGAGGGACTGTTGAAGCTTTCTTT. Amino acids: CASSLGGTVEAFF.

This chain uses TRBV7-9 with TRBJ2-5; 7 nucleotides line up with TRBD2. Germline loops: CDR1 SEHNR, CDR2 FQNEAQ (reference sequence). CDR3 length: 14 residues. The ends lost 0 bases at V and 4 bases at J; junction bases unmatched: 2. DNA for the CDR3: TGTGCCAGCAGCTTAGCTAGCGGGCTAGAGACCCAGTACTTC. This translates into CASSLASGLETQYF.

In DNA, the CDR3 is TGTGCCAGCAGTTTAATGAGATCCACTGAAGCTTTCTTT. Its protein is CASSLMRSTEAFF. The V gene is TRBV28, the J gene TRBJ1-1; D unresolved. The V end lost 2 bases, the J end lost 4 bases, and 8 bases lay between the germline ends. The germline V gene encodes CDR1 MDHEN and CDR2 SYDVKM. The CDR3 totals 13 residues.

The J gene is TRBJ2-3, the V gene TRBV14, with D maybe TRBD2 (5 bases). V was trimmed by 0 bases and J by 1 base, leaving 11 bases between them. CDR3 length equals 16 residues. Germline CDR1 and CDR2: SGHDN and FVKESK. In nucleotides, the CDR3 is TGTGCCAGCAGCCAAGATTGGCGAGCGGGCACAGATACGCAGTATTTT. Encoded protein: CASSQDWRAGTDTQYF.